This T cell receptor beta chain was sequenced for a study of T cells in Graves' hyperthyroidism and ophthalmopathy. The source material, RNA transcripts, was used to amplify TCR beta CDR3 regions. The study used the HTBI primer set for a first-round RT-PCR of the TCR CDR3. TCRdb redid the calling of the multiplex PCR reads with MiXCR, one entry per CDR3 protein. The sample includes roughly 500,000 distinct CDR3 sequences, about 45% seen only once; the top ten take under 20%. With respect to this clonotype: Its target is not known.

Findings and limits, study-wide: Ophthalmopathy prediction by the model preceded onset by a median about 6.3 months.

The material sequenced was peripheral blood or thyroid tissue (not recorded which). This receptor was obtained from an adult woman with Graves' disease, either hyperthyroidism or ophthalmopathy (not recorded which).

Written as DNA, the CDR3 is TGCAGCGTTGTCCCCCAAGGATCAGCGGGGCAGTACTTC. This gives the protein CSVVPQGSAGQYF. The genes are TRBV29-1 and TRBJ2-7; weak D call: TRBD2 (6 bases). Between the trimmed V and J ends, which lost 4 bases and 9 bases, there was a span of 19 bases. Germline CDR1 SQVTM, CDR2 ANQGSEA. There are 13 residues in the CDR3.